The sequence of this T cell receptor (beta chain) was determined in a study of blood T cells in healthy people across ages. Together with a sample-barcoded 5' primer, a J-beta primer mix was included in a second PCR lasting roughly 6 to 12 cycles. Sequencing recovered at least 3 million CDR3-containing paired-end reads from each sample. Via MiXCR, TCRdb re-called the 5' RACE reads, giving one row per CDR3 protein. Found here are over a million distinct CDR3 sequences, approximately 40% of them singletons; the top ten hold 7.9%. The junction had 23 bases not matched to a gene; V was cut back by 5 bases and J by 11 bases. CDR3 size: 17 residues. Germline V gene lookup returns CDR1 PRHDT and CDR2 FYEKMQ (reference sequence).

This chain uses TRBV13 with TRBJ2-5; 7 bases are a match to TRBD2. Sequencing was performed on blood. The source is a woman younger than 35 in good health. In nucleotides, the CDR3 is TGTGCCAGCAGCCCAATTCCTCTCAGCGGGGATTACAATGAGCAGTACTTC. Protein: CASSPIPLSGDYNEQYF.